These 25 T cell receptor beta chains share one sample of origin, sequenced in a study of blood T cell repertoires in COVID-19. Assay: immunoSEQ multiplex PCR; the TCRdb copy retains only in-frame clones and omits some. The sample records under 450,000 clones, approximately 90% being singletons. The sample taken for sequencing was PBMCs or T cells enriched from blood (not recorded which). These receptors were taken from a woman between 40 and 55 years old who had been exposed to COVID-19.

The chain combines TRBV12-5 with TRBJ1-6; D is uncertain. CDR1 is LGHNT, CDR2 FRNRAP, per germline. The CDR3 is made up of 16 amino acids. V dropped 4 bases and J dropped 5 bases, with 15 bases sitting between them. CDR3 sequence (DNA): TGTGCTAGTGGTTCCACCCTCGGGGTCCATAATTCACCCCTCCACTTT. It yields the protein CASGSTLGVHNSPLHF.

The CDR3 coding sequence is TGTGCCAGCCTGGGACTAGCAGGAGGGGAGCAGTACTTC. This translates into CASLGLAGGEQYF. The V call is TRBV6-5, the J call TRBJ2-7; 9 bases are a match to TRBD2. This CDR3 spans 13 amino acids. Germline-derived CDR1 and CDR2 are MNHEY and SVGAGI. V lost 8 bases and J lost 7; bases outside the gene matches: 9.

This sequence joins TRBV4-3 and TRBJ2-3; 8 nucleotides agree with TRBD1. Germline V CDR1 and CDR2: LGHNA, YSLEER. Unmatched junction bases numbered 2, after V lost 1 base and J lost 2 bases. The CDR3 contains 15 residues. As DNA, the CDR3 is TGCGCCAGCAGCCAAGGGACAGGGCTCACAGATACGCAGTATTTT. Residues: CASSQGTGLTDTQYF.

The V and J genes are TRBV11-3 and TRBJ2-5; D possibly corresponds to TRBD1 (5 bases). Germline assignment: CDR1 SGHNT and CDR2 YENEEA. This CDR3 contains 16 residues. V was pared by 5 bases and J by 4 bases, with 20 bases between. CDR3 in DNA: TGTGCCAGCAGCCGCAGAAAGAAGGCAGGGCTAGAGACCCAGTACTTC. Protein: CASSRRKKAGLETQYF.

The chain recombines TRBV3-1 (or the pseudogene TRBV3-2) with TRBJ2-1; 8 bases are shared with TRBD2. This CDR3 contains 17 residues. The germline V gene encodes CDR1 LGHDT and CDR2 YNNKEL (reference sequence). Losses at the gene ends were 0 bases for V and 5 bases for J; bases not matched to a gene: 9. The CDR3 coding sequence is TGTGCCAGCAGCCAAGAAGAGCGGGGACTAGACAACAATGAGCAGTTCTTC. The encoded protein is CASSQEERGLDNNEQFF.

CDR3 DNA sequence: TGTGCCAGCAGTTACCAACAGGCACCACTCCATCGCTACACCTTC. Protein product: CASSYQQAPLHRYTF. The chain carries TRBV6-2 or TRBV6-3 and TRBJ1-2; possible D gene TRBD1, 5 bases. The germline CDR1 and CDR2 sequences are MNHEY and SVGEGT. The germline V and J ends were trimmed by 2 bases and 9 bases, with 19 bases remaining between them. This CDR3 contains 15 residues.

The chain is built from TRBV29-1 and TRBJ1-1; TRBD1 aligns across 7 bases. The CDR3 spans 11 residues. Germline CDR1 and CDR2: SQVTM and ANQGSEA. Germline trimming cut 5 bases from V and 12 bases from J; bases unmatched to any gene: 9. The CDR3 region is CSVPYRGITFF. The CDR3 DNA follows: TGCAGCGTTCCCTACAGGGGAATTACTTTCTTT. Looking up the rest from reference TRBV29-1 and TRBJ1-1 gives the full variable domain: SAVISQKPSRDICQRGTSLTIQCQVDSQVTMMFWYRQQPGQSLTLIATANQGSEATYESGFVIDKFPISRPNLTFSTLTVSNMSPEDSSIYLCSVPYRGITFFGQGTRLTVV.

For this clone: At one end, the junction sequence differs from germline, possibly due to a read error. The V call is TRBV2, the J call TRBJ2-1, with D tentatively TRBD1 (6 bases). CDR3 length: 12 residues. Germline CDR1 reads SNHLY; CDR2 reads FYNNEI. CDR3 region: CVSSEQGRVQFF. CDR3 nucleotides: TGTGTCAGCAGTGAACAGGGTAGGGTGCAGTTCTTC.

The chain uses TRBV19 and TRBJ1-2; no clear D gene. This CDR3 contains 15 residues. V lost 5 bases, J lost 3 bases, and 16 bases lay in between. Germline assignment: CDR1 LNHDA and CDR2 SQIVND (reference sequence). CDR3 loop: CASSPLGLFDYGYTF. CDR3 DNA sequence: TGTGCCAGTAGTCCCCTTGGCCTTTTCGACTATGGCTACACCTTC.

The chain combines TRBV12-5 with TRBJ1-1; 11 nucleotides align to TRBD1. After removal of 3 bases from V and 3 bases from J, the junction contained 12 bases not matched to a gene. Per the germline V gene, CDR1 is LGHNT and CDR2 is FRNRAP. CDR3 length: 18 residues. CDR3 protein: CASGFVEVGTGGDTEAFF. CDR3 nucleotide sequence: TGTGCTAGTGGTTTTGTCGAAGTTGGGACAGGGGGGGACACTGAAGCTTTCTTT.

V usage is TRBV6-2 or TRBV6-3 and J usage is TRBJ2-7, with D maybe TRBD2 (7 bases). CDR1 MNHEY and CDR2 SVGEGT come from the germline V gene. This CDR3 has 16 residues. The V and J ends lost 2 bases and 7 bases respectively, with 21 bases between them. CDR3 region: CASSYPLGGGEGEQYF. CDR3 sequence (DNA): TGTGCCAGCAGTTACCCCCTTGGGGGGGGCGAGGGTGAGCAGTACTTC.

The rearrangement links TRBV11-3 to TRBJ2-7; 9 bases match TRBD2. V lost 6 bases and J lost 4; bases outside the gene matches: 16. There are 17 residues in the CDR3. Germline CDR1 and CDR2: SGHNT and YENEEA. The DNA for the CDR3 is TGTGCCAGCAGTCCTCCCAGGTCTAGCGGGACCTCGTACGAGCAGTACTTC. Its protein is CASSPPRSSGTSYEQYF.

The chain couples TRBV7-9 to TRBJ2-1; TRBD2 matches at 12 bases. The CDR3 consists of 19 residues. Germline CDR1 and CDR2: SEHNR and FQNEAQ (reference sequence). Trimming at V came to 4 bases and at J to 6 bases, leaving 16 bases not matched to a gene. CDR3 region: CASSYRSPGLAGNANEQFF. The CDR3 DNA reads TGTGCCAGCAGCTACCGATCCCCAGGACTAGCGGGAAATGCCAATGAGCAGTTCTTC.

The rearrangement uses TRBV5-6 and TRBJ1-1; the D is unclear. Germline V CDR1 and CDR2: SGHDT, YYEEEE. The CDR3 has 16 amino acids. Trimming pared 4 bases from V and 2 bases from J, leaving 18 bases between. This chain's CDR3 is CASSQAGPFINTEAFF. Here the CDR3 DNA reads TGTGCCAGCAGCCAAGCTGGGCCCTTTATAAACACTGAAGCTTTCTTT.

This rearrangement joins TRBV5-1 to TRBJ2-1; 15 nucleotides line up with TRBD2. CDR1 is SGHRS, CDR2 YFSETQ, per germline. This CDR3 spans 15 amino acids. The V segment lost 4 bases and the J segment 8 bases; nucleotides outside the gene matches: 4. CDR3 DNA sequence: TGCGCCAGCAGCGTGGGACTAGCGGGGGGCGATGAGCAGTTCTTC. Translating gives CASSVGLAGGDEQFF.

The V and J genes are TRBV10-2 and TRBJ2-7; 7 bases map to TRBD2. CDR3 length: 15 residues. In germline, CDR1 is WSHSY, CDR2 SAAADI. With V trimmed by 7 bases and J by 3 bases, 12 bases remained unmatched. CDR3 sequence: CASTEAGGGNYEQYF. CDR3 coding DNA: TGCGCCAGCACGGAAGCGGGCGGGGGAAACTACGAGCAGTACTTC.

The chain employs TRBV10-3 and TRBJ2-1; TRBD2 matches 7 bases. Germline CDR1 ENHRY, CDR2 SYGVKD. V trimming: 4 bases; J trimming: 5 bases; junction bases outside the gene matches: 8. The CDR3 runs 15 residues. CDR3 DNA sequence: TGTGCCATCAGTGCCGGGGGAGGGATCAACAATGAGCAGTTCTTC. Translated, it gives CAISAGGGINNEQFF.

This rearrangement joins TRBV7-2 to TRBJ2-5; tentatively, D is TRBD1 (6 bases). Per germline, CDR1 SGHTA and CDR2 FQGNSA. The CDR3 sequence is 15 residues long. V lost 7 bases, J lost 5 bases, and 20 bases lay in between. The CDR3 DNA is TGTGCCAGCACCCCGAGATCCCAGGGGCGGGAGACCCAGTACTTC. Translated: CASTPRSQGRETQYF.

V is TRBV2 and J is TRBJ1-1; 7 nucleotides line up with TRBD1. The CDR3 runs 15 residues. V gave up 8 bases and J gave up 0 bases; unmatched junction bases: 9. Per the germline V gene, CDR1 is SNHLY and CDR2 is FYNNEI. CDR3 protein: CASPKQGMMNTEAFF. The CDR3 DNA follows: TGTGCCAGCCCAAAACAGGGGATGATGAACACTGAAGCTTTCTTT.

This clone was recorded a few times. The chain uses TRBV18 and TRBJ1-2; 10 bases line up with TRBD1. The V gene's germline CDR1 is KGHSH and CDR2 LQKENI. J lost 7 bases, V lost 0 bases, and 2 bases had no gene match. This CDR3 region has 14 residues. Here the CDR3 DNA reads TGTGCCAGCTCACCACCGACAGGGGGCCTTGGCTACACCTTC. This sequence encodes CASSPPTGGLGYTF.

This rearrangement joins TRBV9 to TRBJ2-3, with unresolved D. The CDR3 runs to 14 residues. V lost 2 bases, J lost 1 base, and 8 bases lay in between. The germline gives CDR1 SGDLS, CDR2 YYNGEE. CDR3 in DNA: TGTGCCAGCAGCGTCGACTTGGGCACAGATACGCAGTATTTT. Amino acid sequence: CASSVDLGTDTQYF. Variable domain in full (rest from reference TRBV9 and TRBJ2-3): DSGVTQTPKHLITATGQRVTLRCSPRSGDLSVYWYQQSLDQGLQFLIQYYNGEERAKGNILERFSAQQFPDLHSELNLSSLELGDSALYFCASSVDLGTDTQYFGPGTRLTVL.

The gene calls are TRBV4-1 and TRBJ2-7; 7 bases line up with TRBD1. The CDR3 contains 17 residues. Germline loops: CDR1 MGHRA, CDR2 YSYEKL. V dropped 0 bases and J dropped 2; count of bases not matched to a gene: 10. The CDR3 protein is CASSQDPGGHVTYEQYF. CDR3 DNA sequence: TGCGCCAGCAGCCAAGATCCAGGGGGACACGTTACCTACGAGCAGTACTTC.

CDR3 protein: CASSLTGGEKLFF. The DNA for the CDR3 is TGTGCCAGCAGCTTGACAGGGGGAGAAAAACTGTTTTTT. The gene calls are TRBV11-2 and TRBJ1-4; TRBD1 aligns across 9 bases. V shed 3 bases and J 8 bases; nucleotides not matched to a gene: 1. This CDR3 has 13 residues. CDR1 is SGHAT and CDR2 is FQNNGV in the germline V gene.

The rearrangement uses TRBV11-2 and TRBJ1-6, with 8 bases aligning to TRBD1. The CDR3 contains 17 residues. The trim removed 5 bases at V and 7 bases at J, leaving 13 bases unmatched. Germline V gives CDR1 SGHAT, CDR2 FQNNGV. The CDR3 loop reads CASSRRDRPRGNSPLHF. The CDR3 DNA reads TGTGCCAGCAGCCGAAGGGACAGGCCCAGGGGGAATTCACCCCTCCACTTT. The whole variable domain, filled in from reference TRBV11-2 and TRBJ1-6, reads EAGVAQSPRYKIIEKRQSVAFWCNPISGHATLYWYQQILGQGPKLLIQFQNNGVVDDSQLPKDRFSAERLKGVDSTLKIQPAKLEDSAVYLCASSRRDRPRGNSPLHFGNGTRLTVT.

This clone was seen only once. This rearrangement joins TRBV24-1 to TRBJ1-5; D unclear. This CDR3 contains 16 residues. CDR1 is KGHDR and CDR2 is SFDVKD in the germline V gene. Trimming took off 5 bases at V and 6 bases at J, with 19 bases between the two ends. The CDR3 DNA sequence: TGTGCCACCAGTGCGGAGGGTATAGGTCTCGGTCAGCCCCAGCATTTT. Protein: CATSAEGIGLGQPQHF.